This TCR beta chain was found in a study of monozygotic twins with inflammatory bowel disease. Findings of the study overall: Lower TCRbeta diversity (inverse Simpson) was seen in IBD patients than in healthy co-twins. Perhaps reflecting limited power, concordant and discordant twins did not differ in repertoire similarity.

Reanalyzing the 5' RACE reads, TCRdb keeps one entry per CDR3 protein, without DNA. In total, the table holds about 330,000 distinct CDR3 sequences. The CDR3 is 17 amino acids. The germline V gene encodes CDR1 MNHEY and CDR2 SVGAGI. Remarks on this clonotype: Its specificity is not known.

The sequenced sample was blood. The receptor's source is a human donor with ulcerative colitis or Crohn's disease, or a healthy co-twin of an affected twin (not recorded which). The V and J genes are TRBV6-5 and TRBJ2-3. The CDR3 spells CASSYSGTFSGTDTQYF.